These T cell receptor beta chains were read from a single sample in a study of T cell responses to AZD1222 COVID-19 vaccine. This table comes from immunoSEQ multiplex PCR, and its TCRdb copy is limited to in-frame clones, with some not included. The sample includes 150,000 or so clones, approximately 91% of them seen just once. The specimen comprised peripheral blood, sampled 28 days after the second AZD1222 dose. The receptor set was obtained from an adult who received the AZD1222 COVID-19 vaccine. Both conserved end residues are part of each CDR3. The D gene is left open where the match is weak. The size of a clone is reported for some rows only, either as once, few or many, or as a class for expanded clones.

TRBJ2-3 | TRBV5-4 | once | NA | TGTGCCAGCAGCTTGGTGGGACTTAGCACAGATACGCAGTATTTT | CASSLVGLSTDTQYF
TRBJ2-7 | TRBV6-5 | NA | NA | TGTGCCAGCAGGAACAGGGAGGAGAGCTCCTACGAGCAGTACTTC | CASRNREESSYEQYF
TRBJ1-2 | TRBV6-6 | NA | NA | TGTGCCAGCTCCCTAGGGACCAACTATGGCTACACCTTC | CASSLGTNYGYTF
TRBJ1-4 | TRBV3-1/TRBV3-2 | NA | NA | TGTGCCAGCAGCCAAGACCTATGGGGGGAATTGGCTAATGAAAAACTGTTTTTT | CASSQDLWGELANEKLFF
TRBJ2-5 | TRBV7-2 | NA | NA | TGTGCCAGCAGCTTCCAGGGAGGTGAAGAGACCCAGTACTTC | CASSFQGGEETQYF
TRBJ1-5 | TRBV19 | NA | TRBD1 | TGTGCCAGTAGCCCTTCAGGGGGTGTCGCGGGTCAGCCCCAGCATTTT | CASSPSGGVAGQPQHF
TRBJ1-5 | TRBV7-2 | once | NA | TGTGCCAGCAGCTTCGCTCCAGGGTCGGGGTCTTATAGCAATCAGCCCCAGCATTTT | CASSFAPGSGSYSNQPQHF
TRBJ2-2 | TRBV19 | NA | NA | TGTGCCAGTAGTATCGGAATGGCCGGGGAGCTGTTTTTT | CASSIGMAGELFF
TRBJ1-2 | TRBV7-2 | NA | TRBD1 | TGTGCCAGCAGCATCTGGACAGGGGGCGGTTATGGCTACACCTTC | CASSIWTGGGYGYTF
TRBJ2-5 | TRBV7-9 | NA | TRBD2 | TGTGCCAGCAGCTTATGGGTTAGCGGGAGGGGATCGGAGACCCAGTACTTC | CASSLWVSGRGSETQYF
TRBJ2-7 | TRBV9 | few | NA | TGTGCCAGCAGCTCGAGCTCCTACGAGCAGTACTTC | CASSSSSYEQYF
TRBJ1-1 | TRBV9 | NA | NA | TGTGCCAGCAGCGAAGACACAGGTGGCACTGAAGCTTTCTTT | CASSEDTGGTEAFF
TRBJ2-3 | TRBV12-3/TRBV12-4 | NA | NA | TGTGCCAGCACTCTAGAGGCCACAGATACGCAGTATTTT | CASTLEATDTQYF
TRBJ1-2 | TRBV19 | NA | NA | TGTGCCATCCGGGCGCGGGGTCCTACCTATGGCTACACCTTC | CAIRARGPTYGYTF
TRBJ2-7 | TRBV18 | NA | NA | TGTGCCAGCTCACCACGGCTCGCGGGGGCCGACTACGAGCAGTACTTC | CASSPRLAGADYEQYF
TRBJ1-3 | TRBV6-1 | NA | NA | TGTGCCAGCAGTGAAAGTTTGGGTTCTAGTGGAAACACCATATATTTT | CASSESLGSSGNTIYF
TRBJ2-3 | TRBV6-5 | NA | NA | TGTGCCAGCAGTTACTCCGGGACCCTGCGCTTGTATTTT | CASSYSGTLRLYF
TRBJ2-1 | TRBV2 | NA | TRBD2 | TGTGCCAGCAGCAAACCCACACAAGCTAGCGGGGGGGCCGATGAGCAGTTCTTC | CASSKPTQASGGADEQFF
TRBJ2-2 | TRBV9 | few | TRBD1 | TGTGCCAGCAGCGGGGACAGGGGGCGCGTCTCCGGGGAGCTGTTTTTT | CASSGDRGRVSGELFF
TRBJ1-2 | TRBV3-1/TRBV3-2 | once | TRBD1 | TGTGCCAGCAGCCAAGATCTCGTCGACAGGGGGGCTTTTGGCTACACCTTC | CASSQDLVDRGAFGYTF
TRBJ2-5 | TRBV27 | NA | NA | TGTGCCAGCAGTTTATACAGCCAAGAGACCCAGTACTTC | CASSLYSQETQYF
TRBJ2-3 | TRBV27 | NA | NA | TGTGCCAGCAGTTTAGGGCAGGGTACGCAGTATTTT | CASSLGQGTQYF
TRBJ2-3 | TRBV2 | NA | TRBD2 | TGTGCCAGCAGTGTTACTAGCGGGACAGATACGCAGTATTTT | CASSVTSGTDTQYF
TRBJ1-2 | TRBV11-2 | NA | NA | TGTGCCAGCAGCGCTCTCTCGGGCAGGGGAAACTATGGCTACACCTTC | CASSALSGRGNYGYTF
TRBJ1-6 | TRBV27 | NA | NA | TGTGCCAGCAGTTTCTTAGCGGGGGCCTATAATTCACCCCTCCACTTT | CASSFLAGAYNSPLHF